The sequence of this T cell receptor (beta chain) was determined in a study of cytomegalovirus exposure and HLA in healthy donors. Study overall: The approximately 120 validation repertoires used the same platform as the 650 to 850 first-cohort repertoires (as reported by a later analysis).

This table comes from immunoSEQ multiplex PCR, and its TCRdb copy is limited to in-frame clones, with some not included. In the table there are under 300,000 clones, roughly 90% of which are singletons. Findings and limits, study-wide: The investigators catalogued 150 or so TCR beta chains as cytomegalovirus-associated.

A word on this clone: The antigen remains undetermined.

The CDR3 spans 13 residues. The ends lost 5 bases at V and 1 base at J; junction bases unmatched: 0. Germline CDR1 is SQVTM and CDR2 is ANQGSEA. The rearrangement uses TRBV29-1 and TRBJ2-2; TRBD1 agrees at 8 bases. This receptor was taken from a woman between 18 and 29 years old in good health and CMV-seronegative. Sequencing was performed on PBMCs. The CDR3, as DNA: TGCAGCGTTACAGGGGGGAACACCGGGGAGCTGTTTTTT. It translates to CSVTGGNTGELFF.